This TCR beta chain was recorded in a study of blood T cells in healthy people across ages. Germline V gene sequence: CDR1 LNHDA, CDR2 SQIVND (reference sequence). The V gene end was trimmed by 5 bases and the J gene end by 1 base; junction bases not matched to a gene: 4. This CDR3 is 15 amino acids long. The use of a sample-barcoded 5' primer and a J-beta primer mix characterized a second PCR of roughly 6 to 11 cycles. In TCRdb, the 5' RACE reads were re-called with MiXCR into one record per CDR3 protein. The repertoire includes 550,000 to 750,000 distinct CDR3 sequences, 20% to 25% of them detected once, and around 3.4% sits in the top ten. This clonotype was seen only a few times.

This sequence was found in a man aged 65-85 years in good health. Specimen: blood. The chain is built from TRBV19 and TRBJ2-5; 10 bases agree with TRBD1. The CDR3 loop is CASSFWTGGQETQYF. The CDR3 bases are TGTGCCAGTAGTTTTTGGACAGGGGGCCAAGAGACCCAGTACTTC.